What follows are 6 T cell receptor beta chains derived from one specimen sequenced in a study of identical twins. Using its own MiXCR run on the 5' RACE reads, TCRdb lists one record per CDR3 protein. The sample has around 510,000 distinct CDR3 sequences; 13% to 15% are singletons. These records were also assigned to another study, of yellow fever vaccine responses in identical twins.

Sample: CD4+ T cells sorted from blood. The receptors shown here come from a woman younger than 35 in good health.

V and J are TRBV29-1 and TRBJ2-3; tentative D call: TRBD2 (6 bases). The germline V gene encodes CDR1 SQVTM and CDR2 ANQGSEA. CDR3 length: 14 residues. Between the trimmed V and J ends, which lost 5 bases and 5 bases, there was a span of 17 bases. Written as DNA, the CDR3 is TGCAGCGTTAAGAGGGCTAGCGTCGGAGATACGCAGTATTTT. Protein: CSVKRASVGDTQYF.

This clonotype was found once. The V gene is TRBV11-2, the J gene TRBJ2-5; D gene ambiguous. Trimming pared 1 base from V and 0 bases from J, leaving 9 bases between. The CDR3 contains 15 residues. CDR1 is SGHAT and CDR2 is FQNNGV in the germline V gene. CDR3 loop: CASSLGAGYQETQYF. CDR3 in DNA: TGTGCCAGCAGCTTAGGGGCAGGATACCAAGAGACCCAGTACTTC.

This clonotype was observed many times. The rearrangement links TRBV25-1 to TRBJ2-2; a possible D gene is TRBD2 (6 bases). Trimming took 5 bases from V and 3 from J, leaving 19 bases between them. Germline values: CDR1 MGHDK, CDR2 SYGVNS. The CDR3 is made up of 17 amino acids. For the CDR3, the DNA is TGTGCCAGCAGTCCTACCCCCGCGGGAAGCCACACCGGGGAGCTGTTTTTT. It is translated as CASSPTPAGSHTGELFF.

The V call is TRBV7-6, the J call TRBJ2-2, with TRBD2 as a possible D gene (5 bases). The CDR3 is 17 amino acids. Trimming removed 5 bases from V and 0 bases from J, with 16 bases in between. The germline V gene has CDR1 SGHVS and CDR2 FNYEAQ. This chain's CDR3 is CASSARGKASNTGELFF. The CDR3, as DNA: TGTGCCAGCAGCGCCAGAGGGAAAGCATCGAACACCGGGGAGCTGTTTTTT. Looking up the rest from reference TRBV7-6 and TRBJ2-2 gives the full variable domain: GAGVSQSPRYKVTKRGQDVALRCDPISGHVSLYWYRQALGQGPEFLTYFNYEAQQDKSGLPNDRFSAERPEGSISTLTIQRTEQRDSAMYRCASSARGKASNTGELFFGEGSRLTVL.

This clonotype was seen only a few times. V and J are TRBV7-8 and TRBJ2-7, with TRBD1 matching 7 bases. The CDR3 consists of 16 residues. Trimming removed 5 bases from V and 0 bases from J; junction bases left unmatched: 10. CDR1 and CDR2 (germline): SGHVS, FQNEAQ. CDR3 DNA: TGTGCCAGCAGCCTCCGCCGGACAGGCCTCTCCTACGAGCAGTACTTC. Translation gives CASSLRRTGLSYEQYF. The full variable domain, its missing parts supplied by reference TRBV7-8 and TRBJ2-7, is GAGVSQSPRYKVAKRGQDVALRCDPISGHVSLFWYQQALGQGPEFLTYFQNEAQLDKSGLPSDRFFAERPEGSVSTLKIQRTQQEDSAVYLCASSLRRTGLSYEQYFGPGTRLTVT.

This clonotype was counted only a few times. This chain connects TRBV5-1 to TRBJ2-1, with 14 bases identical to TRBD2. CDR1 is SGHRS, CDR2 YFSETQ, per germline. The ends lost 4 bases at V and 6 bases at J; junction bases unmatched: 6. The CDR3 is 16 amino acids. CDR3 in DNA: TGCGCCAGCAGCGGGAGACTAGCGGGGGGGCTCAATGAGCAGTTCTTC. Translated, it gives CASSGRLAGGLNEQFF.